This TCR beta chain was observed in a study of identical twins. Study-level points and caveats: Zero-insertion analyses could be partly confounded by invariant MAIT and iNKT cells. Within monozygotic twins, out-of-frame TCR alpha sharing was underestimated by the models. Reduced insertions were recorded for abundant cord blood beta clonotypes, with no such pattern in memory repertoires.

From germline, CDR1 is SGHTA and CDR2 FQGNSA. V was pared by 5 bases and J by 0 bases, with 7 bases between. This CDR3 is 14 amino acids long. This clonotype was detected ten times or more. Its antigen is currently unknown. Addition of a universal primer site occurred through template switching, and cDNA carried unique molecular identifiers. Each CDR3 protein is one row after TCRdb ran MiXCR on the 5' RACE reads. Here the sample spans 400,000 to 500,000 distinct CDR3 sequences, approximately 14% being singletons. These data are also associated with another study on yellow fever vaccine responses in identical twins.

The sequence came from a woman aged 18-29 years in good health. The sequenced sample consisted of CD4+ T cells sorted from blood. The gene calls are TRBV7-2 and TRBJ2-2; D uncertain. The CDR3 nucleotides are TGTGCCAGCAGCCGGGCCACGAACACCGGGGAGCTGTTTTTT. This translates into CASSRATNTGELFF.